This T cell receptor (beta chain) was obtained from a study of T cells after yellow fever vaccination. Notes on the study in general: Only a small proportion of the clonotypes turned up in both the CD4 and the CD8 compartments, likely arising from convergent recombination.

One entry per CDR3 protein results from TCRdb running MiXCR on the 5' RACE reads. Of 610,000 or so distinct CDR3 sequences in the sample, 9% to 15% are singletons; the top ten hold just under 15%. This CDR3 is built from 14 residues. V lost 2 bases and J lost 5, with 13 bases in between. Germline CDR1 is ENHRY and CDR2 is SYGVKD. This clonotype was counted ten times or more. Its antigen is not known. The starting material was PBMCs, obtained on the day of the yellow fever booster vaccination. The TCR comes from a man between 25 and 39 years old who received the YFV17D yellow fever vaccine. The chain joins TRBV10-3 to TRBJ2-7; TRBD2 is a possible D gene (6 bases). As DNA, the CDR3 is TGTGCCATCAGTGAGGGAGGGGATAAGGACGAGCAGTACTTC. It codes for CAISEGGDKDEQYF.